This T cell receptor (beta chain) was recorded in a study of T cell responses to AZD1222 COVID-19 vaccine. Broader study findings: Nearly half of spike-specific TCRs reportedly target variant regions that are unmutated in the B.1.351 and B.1.1.7 variants. In a largely white British group with more females than males, clonal diversity was possibly underestimated.

Germline V CDR1 and CDR2: MNHEY, SMNVEV (reference sequence). Trimming took 1 base from V and 2 from J, leaving 13 bases between them. The CDR3 runs 16 residues. TCRdb's copy holds only in-frame clones and misses some; the assay was immunoSEQ multiplex PCR. The sample shows over 150,000 clones, approximately 92% of them seen only once. To note about this clone: Its antigen is currently unknown.

The TCR comes from an adult in good health. The chain carries TRBV27 and TRBJ2-3; a possible D gene is TRBD2 (5 bases). The sample consisted of peripheral blood, taken on day 0 of AZD1222 vaccination. In nucleotides, the CDR3 is TGTGCCAGCAGTTTATTCATCGAGGGCCCCACAGATACGCAGTATTTT. As protein: CASSLFIEGPTDTQYF.